These T cell receptor beta chains were read from a single sample in a study of glioma-infiltrating T cells. TCRdb analysed the multiplex PCR reads with MiXCR anew, one entry per CDR3 protein. Of about 12,000 distinct CDR3 sequences in the sample, 26% are singletons; the top ten hold 40% to 55%. Sequences were obtained from glioma tissue, nonneoplastic brain tissue, or PBMCs (not recorded which). These TCRs come from a human donor with low-grade glioma or glioblastoma, undergoing nonglioma brain surgery, or in good health (not recorded which). Both conserved end residues are part of each CDR3. Fields, in order: D gene, V gene, J gene, clone size, CDR3 length, CDR3 protein, CDR3 DNA. D genes are given only for firm matches. Rows give clone size only sometimes, using once, few, many, or a class for an expanded clone.

>.|TRBV6-1|TRBJ2-1|.|18
CASSDGLLGVRLWDEQFF
TGTGCCAGCAGTGACGGACTACTCGGGGTACGGTTGTGGGATGAGCAGTTCTTC
>TRBD1|TRBV19|TRBJ1-5|.|16
CASSTARTGSNQPQHF
TGTGCCAGTAGTACTGCTCGGACAGGTAGCAATCAGCCCCAGCATTTT
>TRBD2|TRBV4-1|TRBJ2-1|few|13
CASSRAGRGEQFF
TGCGCCAGCAGCCGTGCCGGGAGGGGAGAGCAGTTCTTC
>.|TRBV7-6|TRBJ2-1|.|15
CASSKRLDGSHEQFF
TGTGCCAGCAGCAAGCGACTAGACGGATCGCATGAGCAGTTCTTC
>TRBD1|TRBV29-1|TRBJ1-1|.|13
CSVRQGMNTEAFF
TGCAGCGTACGACAGGGGATGAACACTGAAGCTTTCTTT
>.|TRBV10-3|TRBJ2-1|.|13
CAINAGRDNEQFF
TGTGCCATCAACGCGGGACGGGACAATGAGCAGTTCTTC
>TRBD1|TRBV20-1|TRBJ1-1|many|14
CSARGQGDGTEAFF
TGCAGTGCTAGGGGACAGGGGGACGGGACTGAAGCTTTCTTT
>.|TRBV30|TRBJ1-1|once|11
CACSRLTEAFF
TGTGCCTGTTCCCGGCTCACTGAAGCTTTCTTT
>.|TRBV5-8|TRBJ2-3|.|14
CASSDGSVSDTQYF
TGTGCCAGCAGCGATGGGTCTGTTTCAGATACGCAGTATTTT
>.|TRBV19|TRBJ2-3|.|15
CASSSREGFTDTQYF
TGTGCCAGTAGTTCTCGAGAGGGCTTCACAGATACGCAGTATTTT
>.|TRBV5-1|TRBJ1-5|once|13
CASSSGQNQPQHF
TGCGCCAGCAGTTCGGGTCAGAATCAGCCCCAGCATTTT
>.|TRBV20-1|TRBJ1-1|medium-sized|13
CSAAGGADTEAFF
TGCAGTGCTGCGGGGGGGGCTGACACTGAAGCTTTCTTT
>.|TRBV2|TRBJ2-1|.|17
CASSESGSGRAGPEQFF
TGTGCCAGCAGTGAATCGGGGAGCGGGCGGGCCGGGCCTGAGCAGTTCTTC
>.|TRBV7-9|TRBJ1-2|few|12
CASSLRNYGYTF
TGTGCCAGCAGCCTCAGAAACTATGGCTACACCTTC
>.|TRBV5-1|TRBJ2-1|.|15
CASSLDPSSYNEQFF
TGCGCCAGCAGCTTGGACCCGAGCTCCTACAATGAGCAGTTCTTC
>.|TRBV7-3|TRBJ2-1|.|14
CASSLGSSYNEQFF
TGTGCCAGCAGCTTAGGGAGCTCCTACAATGAGCAGTTCTTC
>.|TRBV4-1|TRBJ1-5|.|15
CASSQLSGGSQPQHF
TGCGCCAGCAGCCAATTGTCAGGTGGAAGTCAGCCCCAGCATTTT
>TRBD2|TRBV28|TRBJ2-2|many|14
CASTKGGDTGELFF
TGTGCCAGCACTAAGGGAGGGGACACCGGGGAGCTGTTTTTT
>.|TRBV24-1|TRBJ2-1|once|18
CATRIISPGSRGGNEQFF
TGTGCCACCAGAATCATCTCCCCGGGCTCCCGGGGCGGCAATGAGCAGTTCTTC
>.|TRBV28|TRBJ1-5|many|15
CASTLSGAGNQPQHF
TGTGCCAGCACCCTCTCGGGGGCTGGGAATCAGCCCCAGCATTTT
>TRBD1|TRBV29-1|TRBJ2-3|.|14
CSAQDRGFTDTQYF
TGCAGCGCCCAGGACAGGGGTTTCACAGATACGCAGTATTTT